The 22 T cell receptor beta chains reported below all come from one sample, sequenced in a study of ipilimumab plus nivolumab after autologous stem cell transplantation. Assay: immunoSEQ multiplex PCR; the TCRdb copy retains only in-frame clones and omits some. The profile shows about 84,000 clones, 83% of them singletons. The specimen was PBMCs, collected in a trial of ipilimumab plus nivolumab as post-transplant consolidation. Receptors were obtained from a male donor with diffuse large B-cell lymphoma.

The chain combines TRBV14 with TRBJ2-7; D is ambiguous. V lost 5 bases, J lost 3 bases, and 14 bases lay in between. The CDR3 sequence is 14 residues long. CDR1 is SGHDN, CDR2 FVKESK, per germline. The CDR3 protein is CASSSSSGSYEQYF. The CDR3 bases are TGTGCCAGCAGCTCCTCCTCCGGTAGCTACGAGCAGTACTTC.

The V and J genes are TRBV19 and TRBJ1-2; a possible D gene is TRBD1 (5 bases). Trimming removed 5 bases from V and 4 bases from J, with 14 bases in between. The length of the CDR3 is 14 residues. CDR1 is LNHDA and CDR2 is SQIVND in the germline V gene (reference sequence). The CDR3: CASSARNGGYGYTF. As DNA, the CDR3 is TGTGCCAGTAGTGCTCGGAATGGGGGCTATGGCTACACCTTC.

The CDR3 region has the DNA TGTGCCAGCCGAAGCTTACGGAACACTGAAGCTTTCTTT. Protein sequence: CASRSLRNTEAFF. The chain recombines TRBV7-2 with TRBJ1-1; D gene ambiguous. The germline CDR1 and CDR2 sequences are SGHTA and FQGNSA. This CDR3 comprises 13 residues. V lost 8 bases to trimming and J lost 1 base, with 11 bases between them. Full variable domain (outside the CDR3, taken from reference TRBV7-2 and TRBJ1-1): GAGVSQSPSNKVTEKGKDVELRCDPISGHTALYWYRQSLGQGLEFLIYFQGNSAPDKSGLPSDRFSAERTGGSVSTLTIQRTQQEDSAVYLCASRSLRNTEAFFGQGTRLTVV.

This clone has just one count. The gene calls are TRBV6-6 and TRBJ2-7; no clear D gene. The CDR3 has 13 amino acids. Trimming left V 6 bases short and J 2 bases short, with 11 bases between. Looked up from germline, CDR1 is MNHNY and CDR2 is SVGAGI (reference sequence). CDR3 in amino acids: CASRPAATYEQYF. CDR3 bases: TGTGCCAGCAGGCCAGCAGCAACCTACGAGCAGTACTTC.

This clone has only one observation. The chain uses TRBV2 and TRBJ2-7; 13 bases line up with TRBD2. V was pared by 3 bases and J by 1 base, with 6 bases of the junction left unmatched. Germline V gives CDR1 SNHLY, CDR2 FYNNEI. This CDR3 has 17 residues. The CDR3 sequence: CASSDGLGLAGSYEQYF. The CDR3 DNA reads TGTGCCAGCAGTGATGGGTTGGGACTAGCGGGGTCCTACGAGCAGTACTTC.

The V call is TRBV10-1, the J call TRBJ2-7, with 10 bases matching TRBD2. The ends lost 3 bases at V and 5 bases at J; junction bases unmatched: 10. The CDR3 is made up of 16 amino acids. CDR1 is WNHNN, CDR2 SYGVQD, per germline (reference sequence). CDR3 nucleotides: TGCGCCAGCAGTGATATACAGACTAGCGGGTCCCACGAGCAGTACTTC. Protein product: CASSDIQTSGSHEQYF.

This clone was recorded a few times. The chain has TRBV7-2 and TRBJ1-3; tentative D call: TRBD1 (5 bases). Germline V CDR1 and CDR2: SGHTA, FQGNSA. The CDR3 is 16 residues long. With 2 bases removed from V and 0 bases from J, the gap between germline ends came to 11 bases. The CDR3 spells CASSLIPGSSGNTIYF. The CDR3 DNA is TGTGCCAGCAGCTTAATCCCAGGGAGCTCTGGAAACACCATATATTTT.

The V gene is TRBV5-6, the J gene TRBJ2-7, with D perhaps TRBD2 (5 bases). Germline loops: CDR1 SGHDT, CDR2 YYEEEE. Trimming removed 2 bases at V and 0 bases at J, with 9 bases between. The CDR3 totals 14 residues. CDR3 in amino acids: CASSFSGSSYEQYF. The CDR3 nucleotides read TGTGCCAGCAGCTTTTCGGGGTCCTCCTACGAGCAGTACTTC. The complete variable domain, with remaining parts taken from reference TRBV5-6 and TRBJ2-7, reads DAGVTQSPTHLIKTRGQQVTLRCSPKSGHDTVSWYQQALGQGPQFIFQYYEEEERQRGNFPDRFSGHQFPNYSSELNVNALLLGDSALYLCASSFSGSSYEQYFGPGTRLTVT.

The gene calls are TRBV11-2 and TRBJ1-3; no reliable D call. This CDR3 spans 14 amino acids. The V end was cut by 1 base, the J end by 2 bases, with 6 bases between. Germline assignment: CDR1 SGHAT and CDR2 FQNNGV. CDR3 nucleotides: TGTGCCAGCAGCTTAGCCGGGGCTGGAAACACCATATATTTT. Translating gives CASSLAGAGNTIYF. The full variable domain, in which reference TRBV11-2 and TRBJ1-3 provide the parts outside the CDR3, is EAGVAQSPRYKIIEKRQSVAFWCNPISGHATLYWYQQILGQGPKLLIQFQNNGVVDDSQLPKDRFSAERLKGVDSTLKIQPAKLEDSAVYLCASSLAGAGNTIYFGEGSWLTVV.

This chain connects TRBV10-1 to TRBJ1-2; TRBD1 is a possible D gene (6 bases). CDR3 length equals 10 residues. The germline V gene encodes CDR1 WNHNN and CDR2 SYGVQD (reference sequence). Trimming shortened V by 10 bases and J by 8 bases, and 11 bases separated the two germline ends. The CDR3 is CAIGGGGYTF. The CDR3 region has the DNA TGCGCCATTGGGGGGGGCGGCTACACCTTC.

J is TRBJ2-4 and V is TRBV27, with D possibly called TRBD1 or TRBD2 (6 bases each). In germline, CDR1 is MNHEY, CDR2 SMNVEV (reference sequence). Trimming stripped 0 bases from V and 7 bases from J, with 13 bases between. The CDR3 is 15 amino acids. The CDR3 sequence is CASSLSNGGRNIQYF. The CDR3 DNA is TGTGCCAGCAGTTTATCGAATGGGGGGCGTAACATTCAGTACTTC.

This clone showed up just once. This chain joins TRBV7-8 and TRBJ2-2, with D possibly being TRBD2 (6 bases). V was shortened by 8 bases and J by 4 bases, with 20 bases between the two germline ends. This CDR3 contains 16 residues. Per the germline V gene, CDR1 is SGHVS and CDR2 is FQNEAQ. The CDR3 reads CASGDTSLRGTGELFF. CDR3 sequence (DNA): TGTGCCAGCGGTGACACTAGCCTAAGGGGCACCGGGGAGCTGTTTTTT.

This clone showed up just once. The J gene is TRBJ2-6, the V gene TRBV9; D might be TRBD1 (5 bases). Germline assignment: CDR1 SGDLS and CDR2 YYNGEE. This CDR3 has 16 amino acids. V was pared by 4 bases and J by 0 bases, with 11 bases between. This chain's CDR3 is CASSPRQSSGANVLTF. The CDR3 nucleotides are TGTGCCAGCAGCCCTCGACAGAGCTCTGGGGCCAACGTCCTGACTTTC.

The chain uses TRBV14 and TRBJ1-2; tentatively, D is TRBD1 (5 bases). The V gene lost 1 base and the J gene lost 1 base, with 7 bases spanning the gap. CDR3 length equals 14 residues. Germline V gene lookup returns CDR1 SGHDN and CDR2 FVKESK. The CDR3 region has the DNA TGTGCCAGCAGCCAAGGTCAGGGTAACTATGGCTACACCTTC. Amino acids: CASSQGQGNYGYTF.

This clone was seen more than once but under ten times. This chain links TRBV30 with TRBJ1-1; D remains ambiguous. This CDR3 has 14 residues. The V end lost 4 bases, the J end lost 0 bases, and 12 bases lay between the germline ends. Looked up from germline, CDR1 is GTSNPN and CDR2 is SVGIG (reference sequence). The CDR3 spells CAWTRSSMNTEAFF. In DNA form, the CDR3 reads TGTGCCTGGACCCGCAGTTCCATGAACACTGAAGCTTTCTTT.

This clone is a singleton in its sample. This chain joins TRBV6-1 and TRBJ2-1, with 9 bases lining up with TRBD2. Germline V gene sequence: CDR1 MNHNS, CDR2 SASEGT. The CDR3 covers 17 residues. After removal of 1 base from V and 5 bases from J, the junction contained 9 bases not matched to a gene. CDR3 bases: TGTGCCAGCAGTGAAGACGTTAGCGGGGGCCTGAACAATGAGCAGTTCTTC. Its protein product is CASSEDVSGGLNNEQFF.

The chain links TRBV7-2 to TRBJ2-3; TRBD2 agrees at 8 bases. V was clipped by 5 bases and J by 0 bases; unmatched bases: 4. Germline assignment: CDR1 SGHTA and CDR2 FQGNSA. The CDR3 is 15 residues long. CDR3 nucleotide sequence: TGTGCCAGCAGCATATCTAGCGGGAGCACAGATACGCAGTATTTT. It codes for CASSISSGSTDTQYF.

The J gene is TRBJ2-7, the V gene TRBV20-1; weak D call: TRBD1 (5 bases). From germline, CDR1 is DFQATT and CDR2 SNEGSKA (reference sequence). The CDR3 spans 11 residues. The germline V and J ends were trimmed by 2 bases and 6 bases, with 8 bases remaining between them. The CDR3, as DNA: TGCAGTGCTAGACAGGGCCGCGAGCAGTACTTC. Translated: CSARQGREQYF.

The CDR3 DNA is TGTGCCAGCAGCTTAAAGCGTGTCGGGGAGAGTTGGGAGACCCAGTACTTC. Its protein product is CASSLKRVGESWETQYF. This chain uses TRBV11-1 with TRBJ2-5; possible D gene TRBD2, 5 bases. Trimming cost V 2 bases and J 5 bases, with 21 bases left between them. The germline CDR1 and CDR2 sequences are SGHAT and FQDESV (reference sequence). CDR3 size: 17 residues.

This chain joins TRBV5-1 and TRBJ2-7, with 11 bases matching TRBD1. With 2 bases clipped from V and 1 base from J, the junction kept 5 bases outside the gene matches. Germline CDR1 is SGHRS and CDR2 is YFSETQ. The CDR3 loop spans 16 amino acids. The CDR3 DNA reads as TGCGCCAGCAGCTTCCTAGGACAGGGGGCATCCTACGAGCAGTACTTC. Its translation is CASSFLGQGASYEQYF.

This clone appeared a few times. The chain joins TRBV7-2 to TRBJ1-1; unclear D gene. Per the germline V gene, CDR1 is SGHTA and CDR2 is FQGNSA. The CDR3 is made up of 13 amino acids. The V gene lost 5 bases and the J gene lost 4 bases, with 11 bases spanning the gap. The CDR3 DNA follows: TGTGCCAGCAGCCCGTCCCCTTTCACTGAAGCTTTCTTT. It encodes CASSPSPFTEAFF.

This clone was recorded only once. The J gene is TRBJ1-5, the V gene TRBV9, with D hard to call. The CDR3 has 13 amino acids. Trimming pared 7 bases from V and 6 bases from J, leaving 14 bases between. Germline assignment: CDR1 SGDLS and CDR2 YYNGEE. In DNA form, the CDR3 reads TGTGCCAGCGCAAAGGGTCTTCGTCAGCCCCAGCATTTT. This translates into CASAKGLRQPQHF.